This T cell receptor beta chain emerged from a study of PD-1 blockade in classical Hodgkin lymphoma. Study-level findings and limits: Whoever responded completely had baseline diversity much like that seen in newly diagnosed patients. After ASCT, patients who started nivolumab under 1 year later were excluded. Sources of repertoire differences remain undefined, possibly disease activity or prior therapy. In CD4+ cells, TCR diversity went up significantly by C4D1, but in CD8+ cells it did not.

Germline V gene sequence: CDR1 LGHNA, CDR2 YNFKEQ. Trimming cost V 0 bases and J 8 bases, with 16 bases left between them. The CDR3 has 15 amino acids. Each of the patients experienced relapse following autologous stem cell transplantation, and their brentuximab vedotin exposure differed. Clones were read by immunoSEQ multiplex PCR, and TCRdb kept only the in-frame ones, dropping some. Of 20,000 to 30,000 clones in the sample, about 82% were seen once. As for this clone: Its antigen is not known.

Here the sequenced sample was peripheral blood mononuclear cells (PBMCs), taken before the second cycle of nivolumab. This receptor was obtained from a human donor with classical Hodgkin lymphoma. V gene TRBV4-2 combines with J gene TRBJ2-5; D possibly uses TRBD1 or TRBD2 (5 bases each). CDR3 nucleotide sequence: TGTGCCAGCAGCCAAGATCCAGGCCGGGACCTTACCCAGTACTTC. Its translation is CASSQDPGRDLTQYF.